The present entry profiles one TCR beta chain with its context. Its antigen is unidentified. The sample comes from a study of CD8+CD57+ T cells in acquired aplastic anemia. Across the study: CD4+ and CD8+ cells, once sorted, gave DNA averaging roughly 3.2 ug. Points from the study as a whole: Researchers reported that CD8+ Simpson's diversity was not significantly different in patients versus controls. Patients shared just under 30 CD8+ CDR3 sequences with controls.

V was trimmed by 0 bases and J by 5 bases, leaving 7 bases between them. Germline CDR1 reads MNHEY; CDR2 reads SMNVEV (reference sequence). The CDR3 has 13 amino acids. Genomic DNA, serving as template, underwent TCR beta VDJ and CDR3 profiling. TCRdb reanalysed the reads using MiXCR and keeps one entry per CDR3 protein. The sample yields more than 250,000 distinct CDR3 sequences, around 60% seen once. The TCR comes from a human donor with severe aplastic anemia or a healthy control (not recorded which). The rearrangement uses TRBV27 and TRBJ1-1; possible D gene TRBD1, 5 bases. Sequences were obtained from sorted CD4+, CD8+, or CD8+CD57+ T cells (not recorded which) from PBMCs. Here the CDR3 reads CASSLSAGTEAFF. CDR3 sequence (DNA): TGTGCCAGCAGTTTATCCGCAGGGACTGAAGCTTTCTTT.